Listed here are 29 T cell receptor beta chains from one sample, sequenced in a study of somatic mutations in cytotoxic T cells in rheumatoid arthritis. TCRdb's table, derived via immunoSEQ multiplex PCR, lists solely in-frame clones and lacks some. Among roughly 3,900 clones listed, roughly 92% were seen once. Sequencing was done on a sample of CD8+ T cells sorted from blood. These receptors were obtained from a woman aged 55-70 years with rheumatoid arthritis.

This clone has just one count. The CDR3 DNA is TGCGCCAGCAGCTTGGCGGCGGGAACTAATGAAAAACTGTTTTTT. Its translation is CASSLAAGTNEKLFF. The V call is TRBV5-1, the J call TRBJ1-4; the D is unclear. Trimming cost V 0 bases and J 1 base, with 7 bases left between them. The germline gives CDR1 SGHRS, CDR2 YFSETQ. CDR3 length: 15 residues.

This clone occurred once. V is TRBV27 and J is TRBJ2-3; no reliable D call. The CDR3 is 14 residues long. Germline loops: CDR1 MNHEY, CDR2 SMNVEV (reference sequence). Trimming removed 6 bases from V and 0 bases from J, with 10 bases in between. CDR3 amino acids: CASRVAVSTDTQYF. As DNA, the CDR3 is TGTGCCAGCAGGGTCGCGGTCAGCACAGATACGCAGTATTTT.

This clone has just a few counts. The CDR3 sequence: CAISVDRAAGANVLTF. The CDR3 bases are TGTGCCATCAGTGTGGACAGGGCTGCTGGGGCCAACGTCCTGACTTTC. The chain employs TRBV10-3 and TRBJ2-6; 8 bases are shared with TRBD1. CDR1 ENHRY and CDR2 SYGVKD come from the germline V gene. This CDR3 is built from 16 residues. The V gene end was trimmed by 4 bases and the J gene end by 2 bases; junction bases not matched to a gene: 4.

The chain couples TRBV7-9 to TRBJ2-1; 11 bases map to TRBD2. After removal of 1 base from V and 7 bases from J, the junction contained 3 bases not matched to a gene. The CDR3 consists of 15 residues. Looked up from germline, CDR1 is SEHNR and CDR2 is FQNEAQ (reference sequence). CDR3 protein: CASSLVTSGRNEQFF. The DNA of the CDR3 is TGTGCCAGCAGCTTAGTAACTAGCGGGAGAAATGAGCAGTTCTTC.

The chain combines TRBV7-9 with TRBJ2-3; TRBD1 agrees at 7 bases. Losses at the gene ends were 5 bases for V and 0 bases for J; bases not matched to a gene: 8. The germline gives CDR1 SEHNR, CDR2 FQNEAQ (reference sequence). There are 16 residues in the CDR3. The CDR3 bases are TGTGCCAGCAGCAGCTACAGGGGATCTAGCACAGATACGCAGTATTTT. As protein: CASSSYRGSSTDTQYF. The variable domain in full, completed from reference TRBV7-9 and TRBJ2-3, reads DTGVSQNPRHKITKRGQNVTFRCDPISEHNRLYWYRQTLGQGPEFLTYFQNEAQLEKSRLLSDRFSAERPKGSFSTLEIQRTEQGDSAMYLCASSSYRGSSTDTQYFGPGTRLTVL.

V gene TRBV29-1 combines with J gene TRBJ1-5; the match to TRBD1 covers 10 bases. Germline values: CDR1 SQVTM, CDR2 ANQGSEA. The CDR3 has 14 amino acids. V lost 6 bases, J lost 7 bases, and 9 bases stayed unmatched. CDR3 amino acids: CSVVGQGTDQPQHF. The DNA of the CDR3 is TGCAGCGTAGTGGGACAGGGGACCGACCAGCCCCAGCATTTT.

The chain combines TRBV27 with TRBJ1-6, with D hard to call. The CDR3 is made up of 14 amino acids. Germline CDR1 MNHEY, CDR2 SMNVEV (reference sequence). Trimming removed 6 bases from V and 9 bases from J, with 15 bases in between. The chain's CDR3 is CASSLGAGGSPLHF. CDR3 nucleotide sequence: TGTGCCAGCAGCCTGGGTGCGGGCGGTTCACCCCTCCACTTT.

The V and J genes are TRBV11-3 and TRBJ2-7; D uncertain. Trimming took 7 bases from V and 8 from J, leaving 21 bases between them. In germline, CDR1 is SGHNT, CDR2 YENEEA. The length of the CDR3 is 14 residues. The CDR3 protein is CASTEGASSSQQYF. The DNA for the CDR3 is TGTGCCAGCACCGAAGGAGCGAGCTCCTCCCAGCAGTACTTC.

The chain uses TRBV5-1 and TRBJ1-1; 9 nucleotides align to TRBD1. CDR1 is SGHRS and CDR2 is YFSETQ in the germline V gene. V lost 2 bases and J lost 1; bases outside the gene matches: 0. The CDR3 consists of 14 residues. This CDR3 is CASSLQGANTEAFF. DNA for the CDR3: TGCGCCAGCAGCTTACAGGGGGCGAACACTGAAGCTTTCTTT.

The chain links TRBV27 to TRBJ1-2; perhaps TRBD1 as D (5 bases). CDR1 is MNHEY and CDR2 is SMNVEV in the germline V gene (reference sequence). The CDR3 covers 16 residues. V lost 5 bases, J lost 8 bases, and 24 bases lay in between. In DNA form, the CDR3 reads TGTGCCAGCAGTGACCTCCCCCAATTGGCCCCAGGGGGCTACACCTTC. It codes for CASSDLPQLAPGGYTF.

J is TRBJ2-3 and V is TRBV14; D possibly corresponds to TRBD1 (6 bases). The germline V gene has CDR1 SGHDN and CDR2 FVKESK. The CDR3 totals 15 residues. V shed 4 bases and J shed 2 bases, with 13 bases lying between them. CDR3 coding DNA: TGTGCCAGCAGCCTAATAGGGGGTGCCACAGATACGCAGTATTTT. Its translation: CASSLIGGATDTQYF.

This chain joins TRBV25-1 and TRBJ1-2, with a possible D match to TRBD1 (6 bases). Trimming removed 6 bases from V and 2 bases from J, with 10 bases in between. In germline, CDR1 is MGHDK, CDR2 SYGVNS. This CDR3 contains 13 residues. As DNA, the CDR3 is TGTGCCAGCAGCCTCGGGACAAACTATGGCTACACCTTC. Translation gives CASSLGTNYGYTF.

The chain recombines TRBV7-9 with TRBJ1-5; D is unclear. The CDR3 has 15 residues. Trimming left V 3 bases short and J 2 bases short, with 11 bases between. CDR1 SEHNR and CDR2 FQNEAQ come from the germline V gene (reference sequence). In DNA form, the CDR3 reads TGTGCCAGCAGCTTTGGTGAGGTCGGCAATCAGCCCCAGCATTTT. This encodes CASSFGEVGNQPQHF.

The gene calls are TRBV6-5 and TRBJ2-2; D unresolved. The CDR3 totals 14 residues. Germline values: CDR1 MNHEY, CDR2 SVGAGI. V was clipped by 4 bases and J by 3 bases, with 9 bases between them. The CDR3 is CASSLAEYTGELFF. The CDR3 coding sequence is TGTGCCAGCAGTTTAGCAGAATACACCGGGGAGCTGTTTTTT.

The chain is built from TRBV6-5 and TRBJ1-4; D might be TRBD1 (5 bases). Per germline, CDR1 MNHEY and CDR2 SVGAGI. CDR3 length equals 14 residues. V gave up 3 bases and J gave up 8 bases, with 13 bases separating them. The CDR3 protein is CASSYQGWEEKLFF. CDR3 DNA: TGTGCCAGCAGTTATCAGGGATGGGAAGAAAAACTGTTTTTT.

This clone was picked up one time. J is TRBJ2-7 and V is TRBV13; 7 nucleotides agree with TRBD1. Germline V CDR1 and CDR2: PRHDT, FYEKMQ (reference sequence). The CDR3 extends over 14 amino acids. Unmatched junction bases numbered 7, after V lost 5 bases and J lost 3 bases. The CDR3 DNA sequence: TGTGCCAGCAGCCCGCAGGGACAGTACTACGAGCAGTACTTC. It encodes CASSPQGQYYEQYF.

The rearrangement joins TRBV19 to TRBJ2-5; TRBD2 might be the D (5 bases). Germline loops: CDR1 LNHDA, CDR2 SQIVND (reference sequence). CDR3 size: 13 residues. V was shortened by 3 bases and J by 1 base, with 6 bases between the two germline ends. CDR3 DNA sequence: TGTGCCAGTAGTATCGGAGGCCAAGAGACCCAGTACTTC. Its protein product is CASSIGGQETQYF.

The rearrangement uses TRBV11-3 and TRBJ2-5; a possible D gene is TRBD2 (5 bases). Trimming removed 4 bases at V and 5 bases at J, with 14 bases between. Germline assignment: CDR1 SGHNT and CDR2 YENEEA. The CDR3 runs to 14 residues. The CDR3 nucleotides are TGTGCCAGCAGCTCCTACATGGGAGAGGAGACCCAGTACTTC. Its translation is CASSSYMGEETQYF.

The chain combines TRBV27 with TRBJ2-3; 13 bases line up with TRBD2. V gave up 3 bases and J gave up 1 base; unmatched junction bases: 1. This CDR3 has 16 residues. Looked up from germline, CDR1 is MNHEY and CDR2 is SMNVEV (reference sequence). The CDR3 sequence is CASSFGTSGGTDTQYF. The DNA of the CDR3 is TGTGCCAGCAGTTTTGGGACTAGCGGGGGCACAGATACGCAGTATTTT.

This sequence joins TRBV2 and TRBJ1-2; 9 bases agree with TRBD1. CDR3 length: 12 amino acids. J was trimmed by 10 bases and V by 5 bases; bases with no gene match: 5. In germline, CDR1 is SNHLY, CDR2 FYNNEI. The CDR3 DNA follows: TGTGCCAGCAGTCCCGGGACAGGGCCCTACACCTTC. Translated: CASSPGTGPYTF. Combining the CDR3 with reference TRBV2 and TRBJ1-2 gives the whole variable domain EPEVTQTPSHQVTQMGQEVILRCVPISNHLYFYWYRQILGQKVEFLVSFYNNEISEKSEIFDDQFSVERPDGSNFTLKIRSTKLEDSAMYFCASSPGTGPYTFGSGTRLTVV.

The gene calls are TRBV7-8 and TRBJ2-3; tentatively, D is TRBD1 (6 bases). The CDR3 has 14 residues. V was trimmed by 4 bases and J by 7 bases, leaving 15 bases between them. CDR1 is SGHVS and CDR2 is FQNEAQ in the germline V gene. This CDR3 reads CASSSFDGTHTQYF. The CDR3 bases are TGTGCCAGCAGCTCATTTGACGGGACACATACGCAGTATTTT.

The genes are TRBV7-6 and TRBJ2-7; 15 bases are a match to TRBD2. V was pared by 5 bases and J by 6 bases, with 8 bases of the junction left unmatched. This CDR3 comprises 16 residues. Germline CDR1 and CDR2: SGHVS and FNYEAQ. The CDR3 DNA is TGTGCCAGCAGCGCCCGGACTAGCGGGAGGGCTGGCGAGCAGTACTTC. This codes for CASSARTSGRAGEQYF.

The chain employs TRBV5-4 and TRBJ2-5; 7 nucleotides line up with TRBD2. Germline CDR1 and CDR2: SGHNT and YYREEE (reference sequence). V shed 0 bases and J 0 bases; nucleotides not matched to a gene: 5. The CDR3 has 16 amino acids. CDR3 sequence reads: CASSLDGGSYQETQYF. CDR3 nucleotides: TGTGCCAGCAGCTTGGACGGGGGGAGCTACCAAGAGACCCAGTACTTC.

Only one count was recorded for this clone. The CDR3 reads CASRISGTLQETQYF. The CDR3 region has the DNA TGTGCCAGCAGGATTAGCGGAACCCTACAAGAGACCCAGTACTTC. The rearrangement links TRBV27 to TRBJ2-5; a possible D gene is TRBD2 (6 bases). There are 15 residues in the CDR3. Germline CDR1 MNHEY, CDR2 SMNVEV (reference sequence). V lost 6 bases, J lost 2 bases, and 16 bases lay in between.

In DNA form, the CDR3 reads TGTGCCAGCAGTTACAACCCCGAGGGCACTGAAGCTTTCTTT. Its protein product is CASSYNPEGTEAFF. The chain uses TRBV6-5 and TRBJ1-1; D unclear. Trimming pared 2 bases from V and 4 bases from J, leaving 11 bases between. Per germline, CDR1 MNHEY and CDR2 SVGAGI. The length of the CDR3 is 14 residues.

This sequence joins TRBV7-8 and TRBJ1-2; TRBD1 aligns across 9 bases. The trim removed 5 bases at V and 4 bases at J, leaving 2 bases unmatched. This CDR3 has 13 amino acids. CDR1 is SGHVS, CDR2 FQNEAQ, per germline. CDR3 sequence reads: CASSQTGGYGYTF. CDR3 nucleotide sequence: TGTGCCAGCAGCCAGACAGGGGGCTATGGCTACACCTTC.

The chain employs TRBV27 and TRBJ2-7; D perhaps matches TRBD2 (5 bases). The CDR3 runs to 12 residues. Between the trimmed V and J ends, which lost 3 bases and 9 bases, there was a span of 12 bases. Germline assignment: CDR1 MNHEY and CDR2 SMNVEV (reference sequence). CDR3 DNA: TGTGCCAGCAGTTTCCCGAGTGGGAGGCAGTACTTC. This codes for CASSFPSGRQYF.

The rearrangement uses TRBV7-6 and TRBJ2-7; 9 bases are shared with TRBD1. This CDR3 spans 15 amino acids. Germline CDR1 SGHVS, CDR2 FNYEAQ. V lost 3 bases and J lost 1; bases outside the gene matches: 4. CDR3 DNA: TGTGCCAGCAGCTTGGGACAGGGTTCATCCTACGAGCAGTACTTC. The encoded protein is CASSLGQGSSYEQYF.

The chain recombines TRBV13 with TRBJ2-7; 9 bases are shared with TRBD2. The V segment lost 5 bases and the J segment 4 bases; nucleotides outside the gene matches: 6. CDR3 length: 14 amino acids. The germline gives CDR1 PRHDT, CDR2 FYEKMQ (reference sequence). The CDR3 loop reads CASSLRGLAYEQYF. In nucleotides, the CDR3 is TGTGCCAGCAGCCTAAGGGGACTAGCTTACGAGCAGTACTTC.